What follows is one T cell receptor beta chain and its context. Its antigen is as yet unknown. This specimen belongs to a study of radiation and T cells in renal cell carcinoma. General study points: Top tumor clonotypes rose in blood 2 weeks post-radiation, then contracted.

TCRdb's copy holds only in-frame clones and misses some; the assay was immunoSEQ multiplex PCR. The sample has 150,000 or so clones, 88% seen once. Time point here: baseline pretreatment blood. The treatment is: 15 Gy SBRT to primary tumor, nephrectomy 4 weeks later. V was trimmed by 1 base and J by 6 bases, leaving 15 bases between them. The CDR3 runs 16 residues. CDR1 is SEHNR, CDR2 FQNEAQ, per germline (reference sequence). The origin of this receptor is a woman in her 70s with renal cell carcinoma. The V call is TRBV7-9, the J call TRBJ2-2, with no clear D. This specimen was blood, taken from a patient whose treatment included radiotherapy and nephrectomy. For the CDR3, the DNA is TGTGCCAGCAGCTTAGATTGGCAGATATATCCCGGGGAGCTGTTTTTT. Protein: CASSLDWQIYPGELFF. The entire variable domain, with the rest obtained from reference TRBV7-9 and TRBJ2-2, is as follows: DTGVSQNPRHKITKRGQNVTFRCDPISEHNRLYWYRQTLGQGPEFLTYFQNEAQLEKSRLLSDRFSAERPKGSFSTLEIQRTEQGDSAMYLCASSLDWQIYPGELFFGEGSRLTVL.